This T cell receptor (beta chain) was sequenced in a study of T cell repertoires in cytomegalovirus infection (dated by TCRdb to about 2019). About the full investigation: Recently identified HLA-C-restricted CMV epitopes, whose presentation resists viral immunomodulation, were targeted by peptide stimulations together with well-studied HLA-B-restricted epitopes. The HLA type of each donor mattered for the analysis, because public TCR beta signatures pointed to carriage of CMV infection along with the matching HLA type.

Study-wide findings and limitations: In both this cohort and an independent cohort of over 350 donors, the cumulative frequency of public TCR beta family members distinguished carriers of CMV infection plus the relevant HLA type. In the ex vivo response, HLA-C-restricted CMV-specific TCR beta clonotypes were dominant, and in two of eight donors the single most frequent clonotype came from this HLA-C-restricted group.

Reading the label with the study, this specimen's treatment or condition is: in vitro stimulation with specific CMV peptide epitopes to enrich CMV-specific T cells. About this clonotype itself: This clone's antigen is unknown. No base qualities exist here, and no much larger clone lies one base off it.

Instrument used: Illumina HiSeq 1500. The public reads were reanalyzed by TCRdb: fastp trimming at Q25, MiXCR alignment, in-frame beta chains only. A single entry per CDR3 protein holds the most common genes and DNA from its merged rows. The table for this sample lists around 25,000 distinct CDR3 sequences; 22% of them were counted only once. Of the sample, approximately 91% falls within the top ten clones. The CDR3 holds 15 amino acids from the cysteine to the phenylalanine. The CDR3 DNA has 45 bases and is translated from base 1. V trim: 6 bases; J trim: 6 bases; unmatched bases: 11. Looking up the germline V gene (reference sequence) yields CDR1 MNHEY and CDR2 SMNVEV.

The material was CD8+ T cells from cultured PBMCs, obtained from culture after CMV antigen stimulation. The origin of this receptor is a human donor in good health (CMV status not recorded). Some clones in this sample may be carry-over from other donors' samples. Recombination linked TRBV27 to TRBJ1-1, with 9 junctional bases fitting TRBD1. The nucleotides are TGTGCCAGCAGGCCCTCCGGGACAGGGATCGCTGAAGCTTTCTTT. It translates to CASRPSGTGIAEAFF.